A single sample is the source of the 10 T cell receptor beta chains below, sequenced in a study of CD8 T cells in Susac syndrome. With random hexamers, about 0.45 to 1 ug RNA was reverse transcribed. MiXCR, run by TCRdb on the immunoSEQ multiplex PCR reads, gives a single entry per CDR3 protein. The repertoire holds over 100,000 distinct CDR3 sequences, with 85% to 95% as singletons. Sequenced sample: CD8+ T cells from PBMCs. Source of these receptors: a human donor in good health.

The rearrangement links TRBV20-1 to TRBJ2-1; 7 nucleotides line up with TRBD1. Per germline, CDR1 DFQATT and CDR2 SNEGSKA (reference sequence). Trimming at V came to 4 bases and at J to 6 bases, leaving 3 bases not matched to a gene. The CDR3 spans 12 residues. CDR3 amino acids: CSANRDSNEQFF. The CDR3 DNA follows: TGCAGTGCTAACCGGGACAGCAATGAGCAGTTCTTC.

This sequence joins TRBV5-1 and TRBJ2-1, with 7 bases matching TRBD1. Germline V CDR1 and CDR2: SGHRS, YFSETQ. This CDR3 region has 15 residues. V lost 3 bases, J lost 4 bases, and 7 bases stayed unmatched. CDR3 protein: CASSYPGQPYNEQFF. The CDR3 DNA follows: TGCGCCAGCAGCTACCCGGGACAGCCTTACAATGAGCAGTTCTTC.

This clonotype was counted between two and nine times. The chain joins TRBV27 to TRBJ2-7, with D tentatively TRBD2 (5 bases). Trimming shortened V by 3 bases and J by 2 bases, and 8 bases separated the two germline ends. The CDR3 contains 13 residues. From germline, CDR1 is MNHEY and CDR2 SMNVEV (reference sequence). The CDR3 reads CASSFGETYEQYF. CDR3 DNA: TGTGCCAGCAGTTTCGGGGAAACCTACGAGCAGTACTTC.

The chain combines TRBV15 with TRBJ1-2; a weak D match, TRBD1 (6 bases). The ends were cut back, 3 bases at V and 5 bases at J, with 19 bases in the middle. Germline values: CDR1 LNHNV, CDR2 YYDKDF (reference sequence). The CDR3 extends over 16 amino acids. The CDR3 DNA reads as TGTGCCACCAGCAGGGCCACAGGGATGGGGATGTATGGCTACACCTTC. Translating it yields CATSRATGMGMYGYTF.

V gene TRBV7-9 combines with J gene TRBJ1-2; D not certain. The CDR3 extends over 15 amino acids. V was pared by 6 bases and J by 7 bases, with 21 bases between. Germline CDR1 SEHNR, CDR2 FQNEAQ (reference sequence). The CDR3 DNA sequence: TGTGCCAGCAGTCGAACCCGGGAACCCAGAAGTGGCTACACCTTC. The encoded protein is CASSRTREPRSGYTF. The full variable domain, its missing parts supplied by reference TRBV7-9 and TRBJ1-2, is DTGVSQNPRHKITKRGQNVTFRCDPISEHNRLYWYRQTLGQGPEFLTYFQNEAQLEKSRLLSDRFSAERPKGSFSTLEIQRTEQGDSAMYLCASSRTREPRSGYTFGSGTRLTVV.

V usage is TRBV9 and J usage is TRBJ2-1; 9 nucleotides line up with TRBD2. The CDR3 has 16 amino acids. Losses at the gene ends were 3 bases for V and 8 bases for J; bases not matched to a gene: 12. From germline, CDR1 is SGDLS and CDR2 YYNGEE. CDR3 region: CASSDGAGTSPDEQFF. The CDR3 nucleotides are TGTGCCAGCAGCGACGGCGCAGGGACTAGCCCGGATGAGCAGTTCTTC.

The gene calls are TRBV19 and TRBJ2-2, with D possibly called TRBD1 or TRBD2 (5 bases each). The CDR3 is 14 residues long. Germline V gene data show CDR1 as LNHDA and CDR2 as SQIVND (reference sequence). Trimming pared 11 bases from V and 4 bases from J, leaving 17 bases between. The CDR3 spells CAGQGGLGTGELFF. CDR3 DNA sequence: TGTGCCGGTCAGGGCGGGCTCGGCACCGGGGAGCTGTTTTTT.

The gene calls are TRBV9 and TRBJ2-2; 12 bases map to TRBD2. Germline CDR1 and CDR2: SGDLS and YYNGEE. CDR3 length equals 19 residues. V lost 4 bases and J lost 3; bases outside the gene matches: 13. CDR3 protein: CASSPWTSGNLGDTGELFF. CDR3 nucleotide sequence: TGTGCCAGCAGCCCTTGGACTAGCGGGAATCTTGGTGACACCGGGGAGCTGTTTTTT.

This chain links TRBV7-9 with TRBJ1-4; 9 bases align to TRBD1. Trimming at V came to 8 bases and at J to 7 bases, leaving 8 bases not matched to a gene. The germline V gene has CDR1 SEHNR and CDR2 FQNEAQ (reference sequence). The CDR3 consists of 14 residues. DNA of the CDR3: TGTGCCAGCTTTTCTGGACAGGGGAGTGAAAAACTGTTTTTT. Its translation: CASFSGQGSEKLFF.

The chain uses TRBV3-1 and TRBJ1-2; D remains unclear. Germline CDR1 and CDR2: LGHDT and YNNKEL (reference sequence). The CDR3 is 12 residues long. Trimming stripped 1 base from V and 8 bases from J, with 8 bases between. CDR3 in DNA: TGTGCCAGCAGCCAAGCCCGGATCGGCTACACCTTC. Amino acid sequence: CASSQARIGYTF.